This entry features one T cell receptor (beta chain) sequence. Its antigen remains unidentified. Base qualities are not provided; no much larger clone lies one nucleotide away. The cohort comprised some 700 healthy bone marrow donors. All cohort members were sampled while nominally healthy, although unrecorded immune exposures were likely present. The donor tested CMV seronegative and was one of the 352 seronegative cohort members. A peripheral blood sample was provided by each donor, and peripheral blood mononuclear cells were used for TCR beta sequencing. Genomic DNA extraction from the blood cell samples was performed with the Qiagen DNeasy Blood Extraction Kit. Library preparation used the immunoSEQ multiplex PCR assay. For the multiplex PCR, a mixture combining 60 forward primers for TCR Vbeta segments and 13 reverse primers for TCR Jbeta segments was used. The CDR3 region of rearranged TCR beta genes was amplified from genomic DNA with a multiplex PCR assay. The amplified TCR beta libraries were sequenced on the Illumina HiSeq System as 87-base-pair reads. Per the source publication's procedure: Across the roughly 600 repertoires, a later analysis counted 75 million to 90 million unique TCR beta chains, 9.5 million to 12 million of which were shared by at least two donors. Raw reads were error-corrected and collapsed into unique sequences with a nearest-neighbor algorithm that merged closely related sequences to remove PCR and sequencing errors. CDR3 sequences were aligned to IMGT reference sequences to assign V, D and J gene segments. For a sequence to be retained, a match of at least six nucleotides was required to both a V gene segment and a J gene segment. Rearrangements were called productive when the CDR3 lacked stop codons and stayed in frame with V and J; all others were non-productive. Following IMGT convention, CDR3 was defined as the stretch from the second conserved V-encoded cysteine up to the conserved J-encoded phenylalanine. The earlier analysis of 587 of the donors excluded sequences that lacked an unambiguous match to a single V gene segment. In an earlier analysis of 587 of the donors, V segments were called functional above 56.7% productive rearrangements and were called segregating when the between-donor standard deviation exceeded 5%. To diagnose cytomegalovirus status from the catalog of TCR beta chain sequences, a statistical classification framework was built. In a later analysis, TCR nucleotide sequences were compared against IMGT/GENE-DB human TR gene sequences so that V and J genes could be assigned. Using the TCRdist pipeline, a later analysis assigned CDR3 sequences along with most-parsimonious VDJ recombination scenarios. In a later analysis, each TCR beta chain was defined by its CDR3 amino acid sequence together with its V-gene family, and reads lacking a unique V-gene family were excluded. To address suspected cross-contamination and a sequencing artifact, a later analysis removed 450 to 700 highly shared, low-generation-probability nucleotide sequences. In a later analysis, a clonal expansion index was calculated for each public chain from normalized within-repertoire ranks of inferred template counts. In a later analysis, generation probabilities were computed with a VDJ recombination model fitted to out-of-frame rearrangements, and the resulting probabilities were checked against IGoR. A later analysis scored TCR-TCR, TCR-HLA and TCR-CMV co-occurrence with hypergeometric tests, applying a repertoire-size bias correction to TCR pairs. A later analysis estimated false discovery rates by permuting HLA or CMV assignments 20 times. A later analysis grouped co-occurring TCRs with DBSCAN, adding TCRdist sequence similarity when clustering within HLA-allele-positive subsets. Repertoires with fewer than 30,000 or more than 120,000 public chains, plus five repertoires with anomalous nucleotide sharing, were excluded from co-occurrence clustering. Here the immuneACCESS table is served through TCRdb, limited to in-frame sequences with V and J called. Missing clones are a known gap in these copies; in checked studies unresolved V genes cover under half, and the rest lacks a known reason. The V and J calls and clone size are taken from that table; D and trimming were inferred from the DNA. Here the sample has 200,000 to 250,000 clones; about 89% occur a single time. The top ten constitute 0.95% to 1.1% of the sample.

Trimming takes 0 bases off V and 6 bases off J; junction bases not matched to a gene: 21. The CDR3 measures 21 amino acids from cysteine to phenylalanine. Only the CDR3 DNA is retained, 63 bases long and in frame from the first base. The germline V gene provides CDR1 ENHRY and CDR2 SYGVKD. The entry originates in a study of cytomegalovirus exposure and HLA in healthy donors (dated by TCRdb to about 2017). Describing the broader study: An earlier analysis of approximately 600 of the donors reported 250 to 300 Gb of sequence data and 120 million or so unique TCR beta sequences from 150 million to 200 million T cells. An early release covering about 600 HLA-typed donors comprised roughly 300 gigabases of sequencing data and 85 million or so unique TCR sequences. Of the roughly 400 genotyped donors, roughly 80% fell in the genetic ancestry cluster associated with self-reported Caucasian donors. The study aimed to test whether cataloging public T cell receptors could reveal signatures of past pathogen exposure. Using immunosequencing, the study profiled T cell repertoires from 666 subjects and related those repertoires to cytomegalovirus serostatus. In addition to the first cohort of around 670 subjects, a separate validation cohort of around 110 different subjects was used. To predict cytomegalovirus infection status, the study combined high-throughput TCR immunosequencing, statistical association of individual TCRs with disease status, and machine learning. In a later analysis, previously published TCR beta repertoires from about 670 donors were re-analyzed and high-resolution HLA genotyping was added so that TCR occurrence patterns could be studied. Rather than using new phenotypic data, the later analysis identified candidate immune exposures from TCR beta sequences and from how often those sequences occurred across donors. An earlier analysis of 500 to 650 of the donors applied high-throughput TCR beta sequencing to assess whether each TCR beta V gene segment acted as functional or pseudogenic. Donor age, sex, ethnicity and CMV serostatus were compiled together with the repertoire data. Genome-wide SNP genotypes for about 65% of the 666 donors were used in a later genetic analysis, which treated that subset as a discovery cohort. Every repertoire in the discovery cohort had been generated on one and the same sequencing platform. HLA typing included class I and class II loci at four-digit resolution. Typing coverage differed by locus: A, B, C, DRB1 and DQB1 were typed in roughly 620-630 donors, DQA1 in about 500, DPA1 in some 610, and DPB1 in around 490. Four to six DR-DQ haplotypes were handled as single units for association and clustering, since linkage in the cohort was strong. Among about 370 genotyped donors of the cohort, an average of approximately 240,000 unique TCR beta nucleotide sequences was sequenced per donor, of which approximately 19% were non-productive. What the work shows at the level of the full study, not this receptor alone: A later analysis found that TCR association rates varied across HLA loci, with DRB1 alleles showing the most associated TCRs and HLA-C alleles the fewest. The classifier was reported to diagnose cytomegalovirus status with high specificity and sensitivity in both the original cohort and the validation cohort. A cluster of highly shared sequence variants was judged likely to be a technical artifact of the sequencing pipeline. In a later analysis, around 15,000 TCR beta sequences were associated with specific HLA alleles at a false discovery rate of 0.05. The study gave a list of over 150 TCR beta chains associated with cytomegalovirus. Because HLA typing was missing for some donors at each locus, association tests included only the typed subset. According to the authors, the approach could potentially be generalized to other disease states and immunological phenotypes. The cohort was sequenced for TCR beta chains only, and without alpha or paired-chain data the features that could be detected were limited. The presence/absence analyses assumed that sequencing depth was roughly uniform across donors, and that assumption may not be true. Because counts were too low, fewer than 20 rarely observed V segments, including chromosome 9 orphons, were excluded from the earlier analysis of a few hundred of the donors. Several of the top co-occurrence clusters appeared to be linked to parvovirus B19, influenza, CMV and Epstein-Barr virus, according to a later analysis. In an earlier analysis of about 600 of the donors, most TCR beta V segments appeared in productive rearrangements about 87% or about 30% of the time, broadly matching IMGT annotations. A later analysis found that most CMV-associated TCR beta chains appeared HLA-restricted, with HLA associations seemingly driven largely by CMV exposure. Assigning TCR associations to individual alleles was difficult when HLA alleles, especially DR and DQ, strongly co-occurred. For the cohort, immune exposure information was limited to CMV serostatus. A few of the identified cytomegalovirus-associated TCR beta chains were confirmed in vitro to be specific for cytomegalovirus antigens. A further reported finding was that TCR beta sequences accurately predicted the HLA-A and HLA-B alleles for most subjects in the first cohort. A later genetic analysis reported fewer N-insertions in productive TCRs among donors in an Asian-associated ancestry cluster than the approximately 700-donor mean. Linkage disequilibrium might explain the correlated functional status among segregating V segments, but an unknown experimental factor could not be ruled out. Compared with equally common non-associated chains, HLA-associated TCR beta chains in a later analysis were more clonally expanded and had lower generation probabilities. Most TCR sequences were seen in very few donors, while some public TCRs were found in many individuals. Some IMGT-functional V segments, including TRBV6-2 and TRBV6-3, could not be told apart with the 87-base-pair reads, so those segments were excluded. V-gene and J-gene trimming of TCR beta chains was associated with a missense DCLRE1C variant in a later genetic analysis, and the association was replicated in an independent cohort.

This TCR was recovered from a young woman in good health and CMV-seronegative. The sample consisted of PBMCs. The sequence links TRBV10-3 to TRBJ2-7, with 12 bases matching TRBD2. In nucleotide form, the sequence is TGTGCCATCAGTGAGTCGACCACGCCCGGGACTAGCGGGCCCTTCTTCTTCGAGCAGTACTTC. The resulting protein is CAISESTTPGTSGPFFFEQYF.